This TCR beta chain was identified during a study of cytomegalovirus exposure and HLA in healthy donors (dated by TCRdb to about 2017). About the investigation overall: An earlier analysis of some 600 of the donors reported approximately 260 Gb of sequence data and some 110 million unique TCR beta sequences obtained from approximately 180 million T cells. Rather than using new phenotypic data, the later analysis identified candidate immune exposures from TCR beta sequences and from how often those sequences occurred across donors. The number of typed donors differed by locus: roughly 620-640 for A, B, C, DRB1 and DQB1; approximately 540 for DQA1; about 600 for DPA1; and 400 to 480 for DPB1. Using immunosequencing, the study profiled T cell repertoires from fewer than 700 subjects and related those repertoires to cytomegalovirus serostatus. HLA typing included class I and class II loci at four-digit resolution. On average, approximately 250,000 unique TCR beta nucleotide sequences were sequenced per donor among some 420 genotyped donors of the cohort, with roughly 20% of those sequences being non-productive. Among the roughly 380 genotyped donors, roughly 80% belonged to the genetic ancestry cluster associated with self-reported Caucasian donors. In a later analysis, previously published TCR beta repertoires from 666 donors were re-analyzed and high-resolution HLA genotyping was added so that TCR occurrence patterns could be studied. The study combined high-throughput TCR immunosequencing, statistical association of individual TCRs with disease status, and machine learning to predict cytomegalovirus infection status. In an earlier analysis of 500 to 650 of the donors, high-throughput TCR beta sequencing was used to judge whether each TCR beta V gene segment behaved as functional or pseudogenic. Besides the first cohort of more than 650 subjects, a separate validation cohort made up of 95 to 150 different subjects was used. Every discovery cohort repertoire had been produced on one sequencing platform. Roughly 300 gigabases of sequencing data and approximately 85 million unique TCR sequences were included in an early release covering about 700 HLA-typed donors. The aim of the study was to test whether cataloging public T cell receptors could identify signatures of past pathogen exposure. Genome-wide SNP genotypes for about three fifths of the roughly 670 donors were used in a later genetic analysis, which treated that subset as a discovery cohort. Because of strong linkage in the cohort, 5 or 6 DR-DQ haplotypes were treated as single units for association and clustering. Donor age, sex, ethnicity and CMV serostatus were compiled together with the repertoire data. Broader findings and caveats from the paper: A cluster of highly shared sequence variants was judged likely to represent a technical artifact of the sequencing pipeline. A later genetic analysis associated a missense DCLRE1C variant with V-gene and J-gene trimming of TCR beta chains, and an independent cohort replicated the association. When HLA alleles, especially DR and DQ, strongly co-occurred, TCR associations were difficult to assign to individual alleles. In a later analysis, most CMV-associated TCR beta chains were found to appear HLA-restricted, with HLA associations seemingly driven largely by CMV exposure. In a later genetic analysis, fewer N-insertions in productive TCRs were reported among donors in an Asian-associated ancestry cluster than the roughly 700-donor mean. Most TCR sequences were seen in very few donors, while some public TCRs were found in many individuals. In a later analysis, the rate of TCR association differed among HLA loci, with DRB1 alleles having the most associated TCRs and HLA-C alleles having the fewest. The only immune exposure information available for the cohort was CMV serostatus. The earlier analysis of 587 of the donors excluded around 17 rarely observed V segments, including chromosome 9 orphons, because counts were too low. Because HLA typing was unavailable for some donors at each locus, only the typed subset was used in association tests. Compared with equally common non-associated chains, HLA-associated TCR beta chains in a later analysis were more clonally expanded and had lower generation probabilities. In an earlier analysis of around 600 of the donors, most TCR beta V segments appeared in productive rearrangements about 90% or about 30% of the time, broadly matching IMGT annotations. In both the original and validation cohorts, the classifier was reported to diagnose cytomegalovirus status with high specificity and sensitivity. At a false discovery rate of 0.05, a later analysis linked about 16,000 TCR beta sequences to specific HLA alleles. A further reported finding was that TCR beta sequences accurately predicted the HLA-A and HLA-B alleles for most subjects in the first cohort. The authors suggested that the approach could potentially be extended to other disease states and immunological phenotypes. Sequencing depth was assumed to be roughly uniform across donors in the presence/absence analyses, though that assumption may not hold. A later analysis reported that several top co-occurrence clusters appeared linked to parvovirus B19, influenza, CMV and Epstein-Barr virus. Some IMGT-functional V segments, including TRBV6-2 and TRBV6-3, could not be distinguished by the 87-base-pair reads and were therefore excluded. This cohort had only TCR beta chains sequenced, and the lack of alpha or paired-chain data limited which features could be detected. The study gave a list of 150 to 200 TCR beta chains associated with cytomegalovirus. Three of the identified cytomegalovirus-associated TCR beta chains were confirmed in vitro to be specific for cytomegalovirus antigens. Correlated functional status among segregating V segments might reflect linkage disequilibrium, but an unknown experimental factor could not be ruled out.

The library was made by the immunoSEQ multiplex PCR assay. For the multiplex PCR, a mixture combining 60 forward primers for TCR Vbeta segments and 13 reverse primers for TCR Jbeta segments was used. A multiplex PCR assay on genomic DNA amplified the CDR3 region of rearranged TCR beta genes. On the Illumina HiSeq System, the amplified TCR beta libraries were sequenced as 87-base-pair reads. The original pipeline was this. A later analysis counted 75 million to 100 million unique TCR beta chains across the 500 to 850 repertoires, and around 9.9 million of these chains were shared by at least two donors. To remove PCR and sequencing errors, raw reads were error-corrected and collapsed into unique sequences using a nearest-neighbor algorithm that merged closely related sequences. CDR3 sequences were aligned to IMGT reference sequences to assign V, D and J gene segments. For a sequence to be retained, at least a six-nucleotide match to both a V gene segment and a J gene segment was required. Rearrangements were called productive when the CDR3 lacked stop codons and stayed in frame with V and J; all others were non-productive. Following IMGT convention, CDR3 was defined as the stretch from the second conserved V-encoded cysteine to the conserved J-encoded phenylalanine. Sequences without an unambiguous match to a single V gene segment were excluded from the earlier analysis of 500 to 700 of the donors. In an earlier analysis of 587 of the donors, V segments were called functional above 56.7% productive rearrangements and were called segregating when the between-donor standard deviation exceeded 5%. To diagnose cytomegalovirus status from the catalog of TCR beta chain sequences, a statistical classification framework was built. V and J gene assignment, in a later analysis, came from comparing TCR nucleotide sequences with IMGT/GENE-DB human TR gene sequences. Using the TCRdist pipeline, a later analysis assigned CDR3 sequences along with most-parsimonious VDJ recombination scenarios. A later analysis defined each TCR beta chain by its CDR3 amino acid sequence plus V-gene family, and excluded reads lacking a unique V-gene family. In a later analysis, 500 to 650 highly shared, low-generation-probability nucleotide sequences were removed to address suspected cross-contamination and a sequencing artifact. In a later analysis, a clonal expansion index was calculated for each public chain from normalized within-repertoire ranks of inferred template counts. Generation probabilities in a later analysis came from a VDJ recombination model fitted to out-of-frame rearrangements, and those results were checked against IGoR. Hypergeometric tests were used in a later analysis to score TCR-TCR, TCR-HLA and TCR-CMV co-occurrence, with a repertoire-size bias correction applied to the TCR pairs. In a later analysis, false discovery rates were estimated by permuting HLA or CMV assignments 20 times. In a later analysis, co-occurring TCRs were grouped using DBSCAN, with TCRdist sequence similarity added in when clustering inside HLA-allele-positive subsets. Repertoires with fewer than 30,000 or more than 120,000 public chains, plus five repertoires with anomalous nucleotide sharing, were excluded from co-occurrence clustering. The source is immuneACCESS, and TCRdb retained only in-frame sequences with V and J called. Part of the clones is not carried over; for the studies checked, unresolved V genes explain less than half of this, and the remainder is unexplained. V, J and clone size reflect that table, while D and trimming were determined from the DNA. This sample's table lists tens of thousands of clones. The top ten constitute roughly 26% of the sample.

Including the terminal cysteine and phenylalanine, the CDR3 comprises 15 residues. The DNA shown is the 45-base CDR3, in frame from base 1. CDR1 KGHSH and CDR2 LQKENI were looked up in the germline V gene. The V and J ends are trimmed by 3 bases and 2 bases, leaving 13 bases between them. Details on this clone: This clone's antigen is unknown.

In total, fewer than 750 healthy bone marrow donors made up the cohort. All cohort members were sampled while nominally healthy, although unrecorded immune exposures were likely present. The donor tested CMV seropositive, placing the donor among the 289 seropositive members of the cohort. A peripheral blood sample was collected from each donor, and TCR beta sequencing was performed on peripheral blood mononuclear cells. Genomic DNA extraction from the blood cell samples was performed with the Qiagen DNeasy Blood Extraction Kit. Sequencing was carried out using PBMCs. The V gene is TRBV18 and the J gene is TRBJ2-5, with a tentative D gene TRBD2 over 5 matching bases. The TCR sequence derives from a man in his forties or fifties in good health and CMV-seropositive. The CDR3 reads CASSPLGSGQETQYF. The sequenced DNA: TGTGCCAGCTCACCCCTGGGAAGCGGTCAAGAGACCCAGTACTTC.